This record looks at one TCR beta chain sequence and its context. Its specific antigen is unknown. Qualities for individual bases were not recorded, and no much larger clone is one base off. These data originate in a study of blood T cells in healthy people across ages (dated by TCRdb to the mid-2010s). Regarding the study in general: In model experiments, template switching captured about one uniquely barcoded TCR beta cDNA molecule for every two T cells. To track age-related changes in TCR beta repertoire diversity, the study relied on deep sequencing normalized with unique cDNA molecular identifiers. Four age groups were formed from the donors: young (average approximately 15 years), middle-aged (approximately 40), aged (roughly 59) and long-lived (approximately 80). To avoid experimental bias, donors of different ages were spread randomly across the sequencing lanes. Two additional independent replicas of 1 million unique cDNA reads from the same blood draw were analyzed for two donors (one aged 18 to 30 and one aged 80 or older).

The library came from 5' RACE. The sequencing machine was an Illumina HiSeq 2500. A second PCR of 7 to 11 cycles was performed with a sample-barcoded 5' primer and a J-beta primer mix. A template-switch 5' adaptor carrying 12 random nucleotides introduced a unique molecular identifier onto each TCR beta cDNA molecule. At least 2.5 million CDR3-containing paired-end reads were obtained from each sample. All of the RNA was converted into first-strand cDNA using the Mint cDNA synthesis kit, with a TRBC-specific oligonucleotide serving as the primer. Following uracil-DNA glycosylase treatment, all cDNA underwent a first 18-cycle PCR with the universal primers M1SS and BC2_uni_R. Per the authors' processing: For normalization, 1 million high-quality reads were randomly selected from each sample, with every read carrying a distinct molecular identifier. Instead of being binned into consensus sequences, reads that shared molecular identifiers were thrown out. MiTCR, run with a Q25 quality threshold and the strictest error-elimination algorithm, handled CDR3 identification, clonotype clustering and error correction. A nonparametric unseen species model with Euler transformation was used to estimate lower-bound total TCR beta diversity. TCRdb applied fastp at Q25 and MiXCR to the public reads, then kept only in-frame beta chains. One record per CDR3 amino acid sequence lists the most common genes and DNA. TCRdb, not the authors, supplied the V and J calls. Present in this sample are about 280,000 distinct CDR3 sequences, around 30% of which were seen just once. The ten largest clones take up 25% to 35% of the sample.

Study-level results and caveats: Compared with the aged group, the long-lived group had more naive CD4+ T cells, fewer expanded clones and increased TCR diversity, a pattern suggesting age selection. Since profiling was done on bulk unsorted PBMCs, naive and antigen-experienced compartments could not be conclusively compared. Donor CMV infection status was unknown, potentially confounding age-related changes in expanded clonotypes. The percentage of naive T cells measured by flow cytometry correlated strongly with observed TCR beta diversity. As age increased, observed TCR beta diversity per million T cells dropped in a roughly linear way, and a significant reduction was already evident by age 40. Estimates of total diversity from one million sequenced T cells were regarded as lower bounds and underestimates.

Systemically healthy Caucasian individuals from Russia, 35 to 40 in total and aged about 6 to 100 years, were included as donors. Each donor gave around 9.8 milliliters of peripheral blood, collected into EDTA-treated Vacutainer tubes. Ficoll-Paque density-gradient centrifugation was used to isolate PBMCs, with at least 7 million per sample. Trizol reagent was used to extract total RNA from PBMCs, with at least 5 micrograms per sample. The percentages of naive CD45RAhigh/CD27high T cells were determined by flow cytometry on a PBMC aliquot from every donor. Trimming at the junction amounts to 5 bases on V and 0 bases on J, and the germline ends lie 11 bases apart. The germline V gene specifies SGHTA as CDR1 and FQGNSA as CDR2. The CDR3 numbers 15 residues from cysteine through phenylalanine. The kept DNA is CDR3 alone, 45 bases in frame from the first base.

The sample consisted of blood. The chain links TRBV7-2 with TRBJ1-3, and perhaps TRBD1 as D gene, on 6 matching bases. The origin of this receptor is a woman between 70 and 85 years old in good health. The encoded CDR3 is CASSPRGTSGNTIYF. The nucleotide sequence reads as follows: TGTGCCAGCAGCCCTAGGGGGACCTCTGGAAACACCATATATTTT.